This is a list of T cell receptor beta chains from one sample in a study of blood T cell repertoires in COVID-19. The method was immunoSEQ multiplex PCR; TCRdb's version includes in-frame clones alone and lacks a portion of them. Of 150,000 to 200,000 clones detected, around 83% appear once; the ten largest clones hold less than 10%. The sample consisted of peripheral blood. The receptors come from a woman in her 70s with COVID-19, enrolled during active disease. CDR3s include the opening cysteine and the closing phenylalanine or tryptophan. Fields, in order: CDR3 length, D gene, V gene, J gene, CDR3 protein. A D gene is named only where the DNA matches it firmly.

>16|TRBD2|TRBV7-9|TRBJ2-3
CASSPWTSGEWDTQYF
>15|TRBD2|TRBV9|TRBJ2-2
CASTLGLADTGELFF
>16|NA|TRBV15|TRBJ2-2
CATSRDVGLNTGELFF
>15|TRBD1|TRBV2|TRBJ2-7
CASSSTSGTGALVYF
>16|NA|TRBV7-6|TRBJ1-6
CASSAYLQGNNSPLHF
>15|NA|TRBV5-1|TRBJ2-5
CASSLAGSKQETQYF
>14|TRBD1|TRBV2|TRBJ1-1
CASSYTGGASEAFF
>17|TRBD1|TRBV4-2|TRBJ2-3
CASSQTLGQGLTDTQYF
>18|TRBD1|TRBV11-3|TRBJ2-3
CASSVGQGGTRSTDTQYF
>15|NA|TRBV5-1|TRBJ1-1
CASSLWSGVDTEAFF
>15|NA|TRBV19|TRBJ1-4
CASSPRTVINEKLFF
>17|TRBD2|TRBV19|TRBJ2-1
CASARAGGLSSYNEQFF
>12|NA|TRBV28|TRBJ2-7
CASSVLEHEQYF
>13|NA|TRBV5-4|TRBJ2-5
CASSLGGGETQYF
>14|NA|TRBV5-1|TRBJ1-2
CASRTEAADYGYTF
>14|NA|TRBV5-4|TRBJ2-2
CASSFHARSGELFF
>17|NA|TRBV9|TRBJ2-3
CASSVGPRGLNTDTQYF
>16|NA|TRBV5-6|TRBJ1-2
CASSLVRGTLNYGYTF
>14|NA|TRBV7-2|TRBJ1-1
CASSLVPGIAEAFF
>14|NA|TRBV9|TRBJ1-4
CASSVDADYEKLFF
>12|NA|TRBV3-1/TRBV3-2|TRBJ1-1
CASSRVDTEAFF
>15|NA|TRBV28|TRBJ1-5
CASRLRRGSNQPQHF
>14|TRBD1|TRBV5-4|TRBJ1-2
CASSSRTGNYGYTF
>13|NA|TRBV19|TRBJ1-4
CASSDRAGEKLFF
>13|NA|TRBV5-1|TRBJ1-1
CASSRSPGTEAFF
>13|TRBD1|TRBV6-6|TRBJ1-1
CASSYLGTGNAFF
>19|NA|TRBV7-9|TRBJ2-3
CASSQPRQAATYTTDTQYF
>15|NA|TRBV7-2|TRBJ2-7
CASSLDGGITYEQYF
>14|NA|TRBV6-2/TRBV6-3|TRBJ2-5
CASSPHGLPETQYF
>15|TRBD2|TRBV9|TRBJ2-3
CASSSRAGGGDTQYF
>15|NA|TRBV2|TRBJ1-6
CASSLQRSEFSPLHF
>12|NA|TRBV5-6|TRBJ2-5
CASSLIRETQYF
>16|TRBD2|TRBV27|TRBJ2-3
CASSLGGPGLANTQYF
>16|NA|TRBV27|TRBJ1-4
CASSLSGAATNEKLFF
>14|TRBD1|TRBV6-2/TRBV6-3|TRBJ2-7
CASSSSGTGYEQYF
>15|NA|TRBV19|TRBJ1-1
CASSIYRGGRTEAFF
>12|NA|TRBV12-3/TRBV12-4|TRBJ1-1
CASRSHGTEAFF
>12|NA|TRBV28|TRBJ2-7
CASSLVGAEQYF
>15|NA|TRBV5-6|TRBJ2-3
CASSQIRVGTDTQYF
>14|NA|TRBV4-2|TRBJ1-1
CASSQSTGSTEAFF
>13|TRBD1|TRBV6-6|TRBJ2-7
CASSSRTGYEQYF
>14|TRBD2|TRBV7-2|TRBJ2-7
CASRSTSGSYEQYF
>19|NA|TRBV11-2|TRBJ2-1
CASSLHGGQGARLYNEQFF
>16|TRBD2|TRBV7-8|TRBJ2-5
CASSPIAGGPRETQYF
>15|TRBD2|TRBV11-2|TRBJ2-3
CASSTSGTSTDTQYF
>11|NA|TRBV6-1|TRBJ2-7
CASSEYYEQYF
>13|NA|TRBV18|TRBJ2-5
CASSPGAVETQYF
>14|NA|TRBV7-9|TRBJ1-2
CASSLTGAHYGYTF
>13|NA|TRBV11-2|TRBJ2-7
CASSLERGYEQYF
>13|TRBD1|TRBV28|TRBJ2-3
CAIRDRASDTQYF
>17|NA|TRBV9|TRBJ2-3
CASSPAPSGALGDTQYF
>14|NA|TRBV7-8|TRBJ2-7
CASSLVLSSYEQYF
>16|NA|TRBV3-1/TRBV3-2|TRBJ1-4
CASSQETDATNEKLFF
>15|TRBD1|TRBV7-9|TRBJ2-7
CASSSRRGGRDEQYF
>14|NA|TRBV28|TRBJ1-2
CASSGGTPNYGYTF
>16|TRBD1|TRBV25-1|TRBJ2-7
CASSDTGTGNVDEQYF